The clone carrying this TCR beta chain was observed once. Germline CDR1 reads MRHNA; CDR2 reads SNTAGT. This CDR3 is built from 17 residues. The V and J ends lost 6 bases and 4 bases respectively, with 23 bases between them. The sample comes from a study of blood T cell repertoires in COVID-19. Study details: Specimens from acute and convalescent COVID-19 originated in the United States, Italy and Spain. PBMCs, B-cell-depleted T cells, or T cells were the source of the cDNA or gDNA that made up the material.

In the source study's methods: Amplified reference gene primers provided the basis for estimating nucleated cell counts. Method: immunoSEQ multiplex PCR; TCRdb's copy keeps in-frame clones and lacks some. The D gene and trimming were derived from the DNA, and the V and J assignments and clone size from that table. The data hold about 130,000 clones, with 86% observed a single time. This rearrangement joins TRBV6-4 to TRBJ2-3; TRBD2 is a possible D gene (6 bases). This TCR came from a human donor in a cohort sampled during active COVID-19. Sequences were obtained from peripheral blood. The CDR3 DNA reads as TGTGCCAGCAGCTACCGGCGGGACCAAGGGGCACCAGATACGCAGTATTTT. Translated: CASSYRRDQGAPDTQYF.